This T cell receptor beta chain was sequenced for a study of molecular identifiers for immune sequencing clone quantification. About the study: With replicates, the RNA of about 20,000 or 100,000 naive CD8 cells was split five ways and four were sequenced. Study-wide points: Sizes of clones that are highly expanded could be underestimated (if identical TCR molecules share a barcode). Clones exceeding 20 RNA copies carried over 98% of effector molecules but under 1% of naive-cell molecules.

TCRdb fed the PCR reads into MiXCR, producing one record per CDR3 protein. The profile shows just over 35,000 distinct CDR3 sequences, about 18% of them singletons. CDR3 length: 15 residues. From germline, CDR1 is SGDLS and CDR2 YYNGEE. Sorted naive CD8 T cells were those defined as CD8+CD4-CCR7+CD45RA+. Comments on this clonotype: Its antigen is not identified. With a much larger clone just one base away, this may be a read error.

The genes are TRBV9 and TRBJ2-2, with D tentatively TRBD1 or TRBD2 (5 bases each). The specimen was naive CD8+ T cells from blood, with Jurkat cell RNA spiked in. Regarding subset: FACS-sorted CD8+CD4-CCR7+CD45RA+ naive T cells. This clonotype was obtained from a human donor in good health. Some libraries in this study had Jurkat cell RNA spiked in. The CDR3 here is CASSPGTTNTGEPFF. CDR3 DNA: TGTGCCAGCAGCCCGGGGACCACGAACACCGGGGAGCCGTTTTTT.